Following are 24 T cell receptor beta chains from one sample sequenced in a study of blood T cell repertoires in COVID-19. Here immunoSEQ multiplex PCR was the method, and the copy in TCRdb shows in-frame clones only, minus some. Of approximately 100,000 clones listed, over 80% are singletons. Sequenced: peripheral blood. These receptors were collected from a man aged 50 or older with acute or convalescent COVID-19.

This chain uses TRBV28 with TRBJ1-3; a possible D gene is TRBD1 (6 bases). The CDR3 runs to 16 residues. V was cut by 5 bases and J by 4 bases, with 18 bases left in between. Germline values: CDR1 MDHEN, CDR2 SYDVKM. The CDR3 loop is CASSPSTRGMGNTIYF. The CDR3 nucleotides read TGTGCCAGCAGTCCATCGACCAGGGGAATGGGAAACACCATATATTTT.

The chain links TRBV7-2 to TRBJ2-5; 13 bases agree with TRBD2. Losses at the gene ends were 5 bases for V and 7 bases for J; bases not matched to a gene: 13. Per germline, CDR1 SGHTA and CDR2 FQGNSA. The CDR3 extends over 17 amino acids. CDR3 sequence (DNA): TGTGCCAGCAGCCTGGGGACTAGCGGGGCAATAAGCGGGACCCAGTACTTC. This sequence encodes CASSLGTSGAISGTQYF.

The chain recombines TRBV9 with TRBJ1-2, with TRBD1 matching over 7 bases. This CDR3 is 12 amino acids long. Looked up from germline, CDR1 is SGDLS and CDR2 is YYNGEE. Losses at the gene ends were 3 bases for V and 8 bases for J; bases not matched to a gene: 4. As DNA, the CDR3 is TGTGCCAGCAGCGACAGGGGCGGCGGCTACACCTTC. Protein: CASSDRGGGYTF. Complete variable domain (other parts from reference TRBV9 and TRBJ1-2): DSGVTQTPKHLITATGQRVTLRCSPRSGDLSVYWYQQSLDQGLQFLIQYYNGEERAKGNILERFSAQQFPDLHSELNLSSLELGDSALYFCASSDRGGGYTFGSGTRLTVV.

The gene calls are TRBV27 and TRBJ1-1; a possible D gene is TRBD1 (6 bases). The CDR3 extends over 15 amino acids. Trimming shortened V by 1 base and J by 1 base, and 10 bases separated the two germline ends. Germline CDR1 and CDR2: MNHEY and SMNVEV (reference sequence). The chain's CDR3 is CASSLYGQPNTEAFF. CDR3 DNA sequence: TGTGCCAGCAGTTTATACGGACAGCCGAACACTGAAGCTTTCTTT.

CDR3 coding DNA: TGTGCCAGCGGCCCGGGGAATCAGCCCCAGCATTTT. Encoded protein: CASGPGNQPQHF. This chain joins TRBV12-3 or TRBV12-4 and TRBJ1-5; no clear D. The V and J ends lost 8 bases and 4 bases respectively, with 9 bases between them. The length of the CDR3 is 12 residues.

The rearrangement links TRBV7-2 to TRBJ2-7, with 9 bases fitting TRBD1. This CDR3 contains 14 residues. J lost 3 bases, V lost 6 bases, and 6 bases had no gene match. CDR1 SGHTA and CDR2 FQGNSA come from the germline V gene. The CDR3 loop is CASSTVTGGYEQYF. CDR3 nucleotide sequence: TGTGCCAGCAGTACAGTGACAGGGGGCTACGAGCAGTACTTC.

The CDR3 region is CASRQRQGQPQHF. The CDR3 nucleotides are TGTGCCAGCAGACAAAGACAGGGGCAGCCCCAGCATTTT. The chain links TRBV12-3 or TRBV12-4 to TRBJ1-5, with 8 bases aligning to TRBD1. The V and J ends lost 6 bases and 7 bases, in that order; junction bases with no gene match: 5. The CDR3 contains 13 residues.

The rearrangement uses TRBV29-1 and TRBJ2-3; a possible D gene is TRBD2 (6 bases). Trimming took off 8 bases at V and 2 bases at J, with 11 bases between the two ends. Germline V gene sequence: CDR1 SQVTM, CDR2 ANQGSEA. There are 12 residues in the CDR3. CDR3 in amino acids: CSQGRTTDTQYF. The DNA of the CDR3 is TGCAGCCAAGGGAGGACCACAGATACGCAGTATTTT.

The chain uses TRBV12-3 or TRBV12-4 and TRBJ2-1; maybe TRBD2 (6 bases). Trimming removed 5 bases from V and 13 bases from J, with 15 bases in between. This CDR3 contains 12 residues. This CDR3 is CASSRIEGLQFF. CDR3 bases: TGTGCCAGCAGTCGAATTGAGGGACTCCAGTTCTTC.

The V and J genes are TRBV19 and TRBJ1-5, with TRBD1 matching 7 bases. The CDR3 spans 15 residues. V shed 4 bases, J shed 7 bases, and the junction held 10 bases outside the gene matches. The germline V gene has CDR1 LNHDA and CDR2 SQIVND (reference sequence). The CDR3 DNA follows: TGTGCCAGTAGTAGCCACAGGGGCCTATTGCAGCCCCAGCATTTT. It encodes CASSSHRGLLQPQHF.

The V gene is TRBV5-6, the J gene TRBJ2-1; tentative D call: TRBD1 (6 bases). V was clipped by 4 bases and J by 10 bases, with 18 bases between them. The CDR3 has 14 amino acids. CDR1 and CDR2 from the germline V gene are SGHDT and YYEEEE. The CDR3, as DNA: TGTGCCAGCAGCACCAAACAGGGAGTGCGCGAGCAGTTCTTC. Translated: CASSTKQGVREQFF.

The chain employs TRBV7-6 and TRBJ1-5; D remains unclear. V dropped 3 bases and J dropped 0 bases, with 3 bases sitting between them. CDR3 length: 13 residues. The V gene's germline CDR1 is SGHVS and CDR2 FNYEAQ. The CDR3 is CASSFNSNQPQHF. The CDR3, as DNA: TGTGCCAGCAGCTTCAATAGCAATCAGCCCCAGCATTTT.

Only a few counts were recorded for this clone. The chain is built from TRBV12-3 or TRBV12-4 and TRBJ2-2, with TRBD1 matching 7 bases. The junction had 3 bases not matched to a gene; V was cut back by 6 bases and J by 5 bases. The CDR3 length is 13 residues. The CDR3 loop is CASRRTGTGELFF. CDR3 bases: TGTGCCAGCAGACGGACAGGTACCGGGGAGCTGTTTTTT.

This chain uses TRBV19 with TRBJ1-1, with a tentative D call TRBD1 (6 bases). CDR1 and CDR2 from the germline V gene are LNHDA and SQIVND (reference sequence). This CDR3 region has 13 residues. V lost 7 bases to trimming and J lost 11 bases, with 20 bases between them. CDR3 in amino acids: CASISQGFSWAFF. The CDR3 coding sequence is TGTGCCAGTATTTCTCAGGGGTTCTCGTGGGCTTTCTTT.

This clone has just one count. This chain's CDR3 is CAISERQESETQYF. The CDR3 coding sequence is TGTGCCATCAGTGAGAGACAGGAGTCGGAGACCCAGTACTTC. The chain recombines TRBV10-3 with TRBJ2-5, with a possible D match to TRBD1 (6 bases). Between the trimmed V and J ends, which lost 2 bases and 5 bases, there was a span of 12 bases. Germline CDR1 reads ENHRY; CDR2 reads SYGVKD. This CDR3 region has 14 residues.

The gene calls are TRBV5-4 and TRBJ2-5; TRBD2 matches 8 bases. J was trimmed by 4 bases and V by 4 bases; bases with no gene match: 6. CDR1 SGHNT and CDR2 YYREEE come from the germline V gene (reference sequence). The CDR3 has 14 amino acids. The CDR3, as DNA: TGTGCCAGCAGCGTCAACGCGGGGGGAGAGACCCAGTACTTC. It specifies CASSVNAGGETQYF.

The chain joins TRBV5-1 to TRBJ1-2; D might be TRBD1 (6 bases). V lost 4 bases to trimming and J lost 8 bases, with 12 bases between them. This CDR3 region has 12 residues. The germline CDR1 and CDR2 sequences are SGHRS and YFSETQ. The CDR3, as DNA: TGCGCCAGCAGCGTACAGGGTAGGGGCTACACCTTC. This gives the protein CASSVQGRGYTF.

The rearrangement links TRBV5-5 to TRBJ1-1; D unclear. Trimming took 2 bases from V and 0 from J, leaving 5 bases between them. The CDR3 covers 13 residues. Germline V gene data show CDR1 as SGHKS and CDR2 as YYEKEE (reference sequence). Here the CDR3 DNA reads TGTGCCAGCAGCTTTAATTTGAACACTGAAGCTTTCTTT. Translated: CASSFNLNTEAFF.

The chain joins TRBV5-4 to TRBJ2-7; a weak D match, TRBD1 (8 bases). The CDR3 consists of 15 residues. Germline V lookup: CDR1 SGHNT, CDR2 YYREEE (reference sequence). With 5 bases removed from V and 3 bases from J, the gap between germline ends came to 18 bases. CDR3 in DNA: TGTGCCAGCAGAGTGGGAGGGGACAGGATCTACGAGCAGTACTTC. Translating it yields CASRVGGDRIYEQYF.

V usage is TRBV7-9 and J usage is TRBJ1-6; 7 bases are a match to TRBD1. V shed 4 bases and J 6 bases; nucleotides not matched to a gene: 6. The CDR3 consists of 15 residues. Germline V gene lookup returns CDR1 SEHNR and CDR2 FQNEAQ (reference sequence). The CDR3 protein is CASSSEGTANSPLHF. The CDR3 DNA is TGTGCCAGCAGCTCAGAGGGGACAGCTAATTCACCCCTCCACTTT.

The V and J genes are TRBV3-1 (or the pseudogene TRBV3-2) and TRBJ1-5; 10 positions match TRBD1. The CDR3 length is 16 residues. Losses at the gene ends were 1 base for V and 3 bases for J; bases not matched to a gene: 3. In germline, CDR1 is LGHDT, CDR2 YNNKEL (reference sequence). CDR3 residues: CASSQGTGGNNQPQHF. The CDR3, as DNA: TGTGCCAGCAGCCAAGGGACAGGGGGAAACAATCAGCCCCAGCATTTT.

V and J are TRBV3-1 (or the pseudogene TRBV3-2) and TRBJ1-2; perhaps TRBD1 as D (6 bases). The CDR3 is 15 amino acids. CDR1 LGHDT and CDR2 YNNKEL come from the germline V gene (reference sequence). The ends were cut back, 6 bases at V and 7 bases at J, with 21 bases in the middle. The CDR3 DNA is TGTGCCAGCAGAAACTCAGGGGAGGGGCTGGCTGGCTACACCTTC. Translating gives CASRNSGEGLAGYTF.

V is TRBV19 and J is TRBJ2-1, with D possibly matching TRBD1 (5 bases). Germline V lookup: CDR1 LNHDA, CDR2 SQIVND (reference sequence). Trimming left V 3 bases short and J 6 bases short, with 9 bases between. This CDR3 is built from 13 residues. The DNA for the CDR3 is TGTGCCAGTAGTATTGCCAGGGCCAATGAGCAGTTCTTC. Protein: CASSIARANEQFF.

The chain couples TRBV19 to TRBJ2-5; 8 nucleotides match TRBD1. The junction had 11 bases not matched to a gene; V was cut back by 3 bases and J by 5 bases. The CDR3 loop spans 16 amino acids. Germline V gene data show CDR1 as LNHDA and CDR2 as SQIVND (reference sequence). The CDR3 protein is CASSIGQGRPGETQYF. The CDR3 DNA reads as TGTGCCAGTAGTATCGGACAGGGACGCCCGGGTGAGACCCAGTACTTC.